Listed below are T cell receptor beta chains from one sample, sequenced in a study of beta chain features in type 1 diabetes. Here immunoSEQ multiplex PCR was the method, and the copy in TCRdb shows in-frame clones only, minus some. The top ten clones hold under 0.5% of a sample with more than 300,000 clones, roughly 8% of them seen once. Sequencing was done on a sample of central memory CD4+ T cells from blood. These receptors all stem from a woman in her late teens or twenties in good health. The CDR3 runs from the conserved cysteine through the conserved F or W. A D gene is named only where the DNA matches it firmly. For some rows the clone size is stated as once, few or many, or as a class when expanded; others skip it.

CASSGGLGSYEQYF	TGTGCCAGCAGCGGGGGACTAGGGAGCTACGAGCAGTACTTC	TRBV5-6	TRBJ2-7	TRBD2	-
CASSSQGFEQYF	TGTGCCAGCAGTTCACAGGGATTCGAGCAGTACTTC	TRBV6-1	TRBJ2-7	-	few
CASRAGSQPQHF	TGTGCCAGCAGGGCAGGGAGTCAGCCCCAGCATTTT	TRBV28	TRBJ1-5	-	few
CASRQGRSGELFF	TGTGCCAGCCGACAGGGTAGATCCGGGGAGCTGTTTTTT	TRBV11-2	TRBJ2-2	TRBD1	-
CASSQEGRGYNEQFF	TGTGCCAGCAGCCAAGAGGGGCGAGGCTACAATGAGCAGTTCTTC	TRBV7-2	TRBJ2-1	-	few
CASSPYTTRNEQFF	TGTGCCAGTAGTCCCTACACGACTAGAAATGAGCAGTTCTTC	TRBV19	TRBJ2-1	-	few
CASSLGVRETQYF	TGTGCCAGCAGCTTAGGGGTTCGCGAGACCCAGTACTTC	TRBV7-6	TRBJ2-5	-	few
CASSELGSGPGNTIYF	TGTGCCAGCAGTGAATTAGGGTCAGGACCTGGAAACACCATATATTTT	TRBV25-1	TRBJ1-3	-	few
CASSLGSGANYGYTF	TGTGCCAGCAGCTTAGGGTCAGGGGCTAACTATGGCTACACCTTC	TRBV7-8	TRBJ1-2	-	few
CASSPGQNEKLFF	TGTGCCAGCAGTCCTGGACAGAATGAAAAACTGTTTTTT	TRBV7-8	TRBJ1-4	-	few
CASNAGSYEQYF	TGTGCCAGCAATGCAGGCTCCTACGAGCAGTACTTC	TRBV2	TRBJ2-7	-	few
CASSSGEQGRMNTEAFF	TGCGCCAGCAGCTCCGGGGAGCAAGGTCGCATGAACACTGAAGCTTTCTTT	TRBV5-1	TRBJ1-1	-	-
CASSLVLDQPQHF	TGTGCCAGCAGTTTAGTTTTGGATCAGCCCCAGCATTTT	TRBV28	TRBJ1-5	-	-
CASTLMGQREEKLFF	TGTGCCAGCACCCTGATGGGACAGAGGGAAGAAAAACTGTTTTTT	TRBV2	TRBJ1-4	TRBD1	few
CASSLASSQIYEQYF	TGTGCCAGCAGCTTAGCTTCTAGCCAAATCTACGAGCAGTACTTC	TRBV11-2	TRBJ2-7	-	few
CAISREERGDTQYF	TGTGCCATCAGCCGGGAGGAGCGCGGAGATACGCAGTATTTT	TRBV10-3	TRBJ2-3	TRBD2	many
CASSQRAGAGDTQYF	TGCGCCAGCAGCCAAAGAGCGGGAGCTGGGGATACGCAGTATTTT	TRBV4-3	TRBJ2-3	TRBD2	-
CAIGGTSGKFANEQFF	TGTGCCATCGGGGGGACTAGCGGGAAATTTGCAAATGAGCAGTTCTTC	TRBV10-3	TRBJ2-1	TRBD2	few
CASSEESSGKNIQYF	TGTGCCAGCAGTGAAGAGAGTAGCGGTAAAAACATTCAGTACTTC	TRBV2	TRBJ2-4	-	-
CASSPRQGNNEQFF	TGTGCCAGCAGCCCCCGACAGGGAAACAATGAGCAGTTCTTC	TRBV7-9	TRBJ2-1	TRBD1	few
CASSLGTGTEKLFF	TGTGCCAGCAGCTTGGGGACAGGGACTGAAAAACTGTTTTTT	TRBV7-2	TRBJ1-4	TRBD1	-
CASSGSSGANVLTF	TGCGCCAGCAGTGGGAGCTCTGGGGCCAACGTCCTGACTTTC	TRBV5-1	TRBJ2-6	-	-
CASRRQGNTEAFF	TGTGCCAGCAGGCGACAGGGGAACACTGAAGCTTTCTTT	TRBV6-5	TRBJ1-1	TRBD1	-
CASRTPNTEAFF	TGTGCCAGTAGAACACCGAACACTGAAGCTTTCTTT	TRBV19	TRBJ1-1	-	few
CASSLLAGPVITDTQYF	TGTGCCAGCAGCTTATTGGCGGGACCAGTAATCACAGATACGCAGTATTTT	TRBV7-2	TRBJ2-3	-	few
CASSLDEYQPQHF	TGCGCCAGCAGCTTGGACGAATATCAGCCCCAGCATTTT	TRBV5-1	TRBJ1-5	-	few
CSVEDMDNEQFF	TGCAGCGTTGAAGATATGGACAATGAGCAGTTCTTC	TRBV29-1	TRBJ2-1	-	many
CASRRGPQETQYF	TGTGCCAGCCGAAGGGGGCCCCAAGAGACCCAGTACTTC	TRBV7-2	TRBJ2-5	TRBD1	few
CASSPDYLRANTEAFF	TGTGCCAGCTCACCGGACTATCTGCGAGCAAACACTGAAGCTTTCTTT	TRBV18	TRBJ1-1	-	few
CASRPGPVTDTQYF	TGTGCCAGCAGGCCAGGTCCTGTCACAGATACGCAGTATTTT	TRBV6-1	TRBJ2-3	-	few
CASSAGTGNPGYGYTF	TGTGCCAGCAGCGCCGGGACAGGGAACCCCGGCTATGGCTACACCTTC	TRBV9	TRBJ1-2	TRBD1	many
CASSPSLAGGQNIQYF	TGTGCCAGCAGCCCATCTTTGGCGGGAGGCCAAAACATTCAGTACTTC	TRBV28	TRBJ2-4	TRBD2	few
CASSSYSRGVKYNEQFF	TGTGCCAGCAGTTCCTATAGCAGGGGAGTGAAGTACAATGAGCAGTTCTTC	TRBV28	TRBJ2-1	-	-
CASSSWDRDNQPQHF	TGTGCCAGCAGCTCATGGGACAGGGACAATCAGCCCCAGCATTTT	TRBV7-9	TRBJ1-5	TRBD1	-
CASSLQSAPQHF	TGTGCCAGCAGCTTACAGTCGGCGCCCCAGCATTTT	TRBV7-2	TRBJ1-5	-	-
CASSSGVNEKLFF	TGTGCCAGCAGCTCGGGCGTGAATGAAAAACTGTTTTTT	TRBV4-2	TRBJ1-4	-	-
CASSRGGQGARHTDTQYF	TGTGCCAGCAGCCGAGGGGGACAGGGGGCTAGACACACAGATACGCAGTATTTT	TRBV7-8	TRBJ2-3	TRBD1	-
CASSIGTGELFF	TGTGCCAGTAGTATAGGAACCGGGGAGCTGTTTTTT	TRBV19	TRBJ2-2	-	-
CASSIGTGFNTQYF	TGTGCCAGCAGCATAGGGACAGGGTTCAATACGCAGTATTTT	TRBV7-8	TRBJ2-3	TRBD1	few
CASKLSADQETQYF	TGTGCCAGCAAGTTAAGTGCAGACCAAGAGACCCAGTACTTC	TRBV7-3	TRBJ2-5	-	few
CASSTIGQDTGELFF	TGTGCCAGCAGTACAATCGGACAAGACACCGGGGAGCTGTTTTTT	TRBV6-5	TRBJ2-2	-	-
CASSLEYSDRQYF	TGTGCCAGCAGCTTAGAATACAGTGACCGGCAGTACTTC	TRBV11-2	TRBJ2-4	-	-
CASSEGLSGANVLTF	TGTGCCAGCAGTGAAGGCTTATCGGGGGCCAACGTCCTGACTTTC	TRBV6-1	TRBJ2-6	-	many
CASSSPNRGTYEQYF	TGTGCCAGCAGCTCCCCGAACAGGGGGACCTACGAGCAGTACTTC	TRBV7-8	TRBJ2-7	TRBD1	few
CASGLWGPAGELFF	TGTGCCAGCGGCCTCTGGGGACCAGCCGGGGAGCTGTTTTTT	TRBV6-1	TRBJ2-2	-	many
CASGTSGRNEQFF	TGTGCCAGCGGGACTAGCGGGAGAAATGAGCAGTTCTTC	TRBV9	TRBJ2-1	TRBD2	few
CASSPGRTGELFF	TGTGCCAGCAGCCCAGGCCGTACCGGGGAGCTGTTTTTT	TRBV28	TRBJ2-2	-	-
CASSWGPAGEYEQYF	TGTGCCAGCAGCTGGGGACCGGCGGGAGAGTACGAGCAGTACTTC	TRBV5-4	TRBJ2-7	TRBD2	-
CASSPIAGRNTGELFF	TGTGCCAGCTCGCCTATAGCGGGAAGGAACACCGGGGAGCTGTTTTTT	TRBV18	TRBJ2-2	TRBD2	-
CASGYRTALTNVLTF	TGTGCCAGCGGTTACCGGACGGCCTTGACCAACGTCCTGACTTTC	TRBV28	TRBJ2-6	-	few